This entry describes one T cell receptor (beta chain). Its matching antigen is unknown. These data come from a study of siplizumab effects on memory and regulatory T cells. In the mixed lymphocyte reaction, cells were cocultured for 5 to 6 days at 37°C. Clones were read by immunoSEQ multiplex PCR, and TCRdb kept only the in-frame ones, dropping some. The profile shows 15,000 to 20,000 clones, 44% of them singletons. Sequences were obtained from CFSE-low (dividing) CD4+ T cells sorted from an allogeneic mixed lymphocyte reaction. The clonotype comes from a human donor in good health; the cells came from an allogeneic mixed lymphocyte reaction. Some clones in this sample may be carry-over from other donors' samples.

This CDR3 reads CASSQGPTAPYEQYF. Here the CDR3 DNA reads TGCGCCAGCAGCCAAGGGCCTACCGCCCCCTACGAGCAGTACTTC. The V gene is TRBV4-1, the J gene TRBJ2-7; no reliable D call. Between the trimmed V and J ends, which lost 1 base and 2 bases, there was a span of 12 bases. CDR1 and CDR2 from the germline V gene are MGHRA and YSYEKL. This CDR3 has 15 amino acids.